Presented here are 9 T cell receptor beta chains from one specimen sequenced in a study of cytomegalovirus exposure and HLA in healthy donors. This PCR relied on a set of 60 Vbeta primers and 13 Jbeta primers. Data came from immunoSEQ multiplex PCR; TCRdb stores just in-frame clones and leaves some out. In total, the table holds 100,000 to 150,000 clones. Sequencing input: PBMCs. These TCRs come from a woman between 35 and 50 years old in good health and CMV-seronegative.

On this clone: Other DNA sequences in this specimen translate into the identical CDR3. The CDR3 spells CASSSVAADTQYF. The CDR3, as DNA: TGTGCCAGCAGCTCGGTAGCTGCAGATACGCAGTATTTT. The chain uses TRBV7-2 and TRBJ2-3; D is unclear. Trimming removed 4 bases from V and 4 bases from J, with 9 bases in between. CDR1 is SGHTA and CDR2 is FQGNSA in the germline V gene. CDR3 length equals 13 residues.

CDR3 bases: TGTGCCAGCAGTGCCGTAAAGACAGGGAGGAATAGCAATCAGCCCCAGCATTTT. Its protein product is CASSAVKTGRNSNQPQHF. V and J are TRBV6-1 and TRBJ1-5; 7 nucleotides match TRBD1. The CDR3 length is 18 residues. Germline V lookup: CDR1 MNHNS, CDR2 SASEGT. J gave up 0 bases and V 4 bases, and 12 bases lay outside the gene matches.

The chain uses TRBV29-1 and TRBJ2-7; 7 nucleotides match TRBD2. The CDR3 length is 13 residues. Trimming at V came to 6 bases and at J to 1 base, leaving 6 bases not matched to a gene. CDR1 SQVTM and CDR2 ANQGSEA come from the germline V gene. The CDR3 coding sequence is TGCAGCGTCGGGAGGTTGTGGTCCTACGAGCAGTACGTC. This codes for CSVGRLWSYEQYV.

The chain links TRBV10-3 to TRBJ2-1; 7 bases match TRBD2. Germline CDR1 is ENHRY and CDR2 is SYGVKD. The CDR3 loop spans 14 amino acids. The V gene end was trimmed by 7 bases and the J gene end by 7 bases; junction bases not matched to a gene: 10. Here the CDR3 reads CAINFRGEANEQFF. The CDR3 nucleotides are TGTGCCATCAATTTTCGGGGGGAGGCGAATGAGCAGTTCTTC.

The V gene is TRBV27, the J gene TRBJ1-2, with TRBD1 matching 9 bases. The CDR3 spans 14 residues. Germline CDR1 reads MNHEY; CDR2 reads SMNVEV (reference sequence). J lost 6 bases, V lost 5 bases, and 7 bases had no gene match. CDR3: CASSLYDRGDGYTF. As DNA, the CDR3 is TGTGCCAGCAGTCTTTATGACAGGGGGGATGGCTACACCTTC.

CDR3 DNA: TGTGCCAGCAGCCCGGTCGGGGTGCTAGGGGGCTACACCTTC. Amino acids: CASSPVGVLGGYTF. The chain uses TRBV7-2 and TRBJ1-2; D is ambiguous. The CDR3 has 14 amino acids. V was clipped by 5 bases and J by 8 bases, with 18 bases between them. The germline CDR1 and CDR2 sequences are SGHTA and FQGNSA. Full variable domain (rest looked up from reference TRBV7-2 and TRBJ1-2): GAGVSQSPSNKVTEKGKDVELRCDPISGHTALYWYRQSLGQGLEFLIYFQGNSAPDKSGLPSDRFSAERTGGSVSTLTIQRTQQEDSAVYLCASSPVGVLGGYTFGSGTRLTVV.

The CDR3 spells CASSRRLAGYNEQFF. The CDR3 DNA is TGTGCCAGCAGCCGCCGACTAGCGGGGTACAATGAGCAGTTCTTC. The chain is built from TRBV7-9 and TRBJ2-1; the match to TRBD2 covers 11 bases. Germline lookup yields CDR1 SEHNR and CDR2 FQNEAQ (reference sequence). J was trimmed by 4 bases and V by 5 bases; bases with no gene match: 4. This CDR3 has 15 residues.

V is TRBV5-1 and J is TRBJ1-1; D unresolved. CDR1 is SGHRS and CDR2 is YFSETQ in the germline V gene. The CDR3 extends over 16 amino acids. V lost 4 bases and J 4 bases, leaving 20 bases between the germline ends. CDR3 sequence reads: CASSRASGGGSTEAFF. CDR3 in DNA: TGCGCCAGCAGCCGAGCCTCAGGAGGCGGGAGCACTGAAGCTTTCTTT.

Details on this clone: The junction departs from germline at one end; a sequencing error may be responsible. V is TRBV19 and J is TRBJ2-7; the D gene is possibly TRBD1 (5 bases). CDR1 and CDR2 (germline): LNHDA, SQIVND (reference sequence). The CDR3 spans 13 residues. This CDR3 is CASSTLRATEQHF. For the CDR3, the DNA is TGTGCCAGTAGTACCCTCCGGGCGACAGAGCAGCACTTC.